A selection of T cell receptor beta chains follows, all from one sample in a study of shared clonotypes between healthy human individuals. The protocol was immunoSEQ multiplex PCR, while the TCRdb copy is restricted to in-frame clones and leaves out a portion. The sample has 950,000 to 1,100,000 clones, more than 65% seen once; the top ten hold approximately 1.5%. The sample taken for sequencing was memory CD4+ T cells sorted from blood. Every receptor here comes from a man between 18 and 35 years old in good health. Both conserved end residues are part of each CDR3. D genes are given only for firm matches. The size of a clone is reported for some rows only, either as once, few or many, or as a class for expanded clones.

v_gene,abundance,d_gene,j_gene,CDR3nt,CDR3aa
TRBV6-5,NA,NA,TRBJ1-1,TGTGCCAGCAGTTACGTAGGCCAAGCTTTCTTT,CASSYVGQAFF
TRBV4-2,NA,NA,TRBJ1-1,TGTGCCAGCAGCCAAGATTGGCAGGCAGGGAGGGGAGCTTTCTTT,CASSQDWQAGRGAFF
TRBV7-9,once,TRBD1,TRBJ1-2,TGTGCCAGCAGCCCAGGACAGGGGCCCGACGGCTACACCTTC,CASSPGQGPDGYTF
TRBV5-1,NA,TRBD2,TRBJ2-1,TGCGCCAGCAGCTTGGACGACTTCAGACTAGCGGGAGTCGGTGAGCAGTTCTTC,CASSLDDFRLAGVGEQFF
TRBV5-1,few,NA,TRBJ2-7,TGCGCCAGCAGCTTAAATGTGGGGTACGAGCAGTACTTC,CASSLNVGYEQYF
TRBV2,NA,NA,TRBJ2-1,TGTGCCAGCTCCCTCGACCTTGAGCAGTTCTTC,CASSLDLEQFF
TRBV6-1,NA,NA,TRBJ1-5,TGTGCCAGCCGGGACACCAACAATCAGCCCCAGCATTTT,CASRDTNNQPQHF
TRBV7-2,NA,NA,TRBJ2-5,TGTGCCAGCAGCTTAGGTCCTCAAGAGACCCAGTACTTC,CASSLGPQETQYF
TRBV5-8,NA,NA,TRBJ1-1,TGTGCCAGCAACCTACCAGGGAACACTGAAGCTTTCTTT,CASNLPGNTEAFF
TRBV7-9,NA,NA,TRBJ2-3,TGTGCCAGCAGCTTTCAGGGTTTGGGCACAGATACGCAGTATTTT,CASSFQGLGTDTQYF
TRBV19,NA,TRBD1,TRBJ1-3,TGTGCCGACTCCGGGACAGGGGGCTGGTACTCTGGAAACACCATATATTTT,CADSGTGGWYSGNTIYF
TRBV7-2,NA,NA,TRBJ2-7,TGTGCCAGCAGCTCAACAGGCTCCGAGCAGTACTTC,CASSSTGSEQYF
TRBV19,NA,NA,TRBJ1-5,TGTGCCAGTAGTCAAAATTCGGATTACAATCAGCCCCAGCATTTT,CASSQNSDYNQPQHF
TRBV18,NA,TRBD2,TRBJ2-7,TGTGCCAGCTCACCACTGGGACTAGTAGCAGTCGAGCAGTACTTC,CASSPLGLVAVEQYF
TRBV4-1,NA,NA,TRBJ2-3,TGCGCCAGCAGCCAAAGTCCCGGACTCCAAATCACAGATACGCAGTATTTT,CASSQSPGLQITDTQYF
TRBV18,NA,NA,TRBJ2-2,TGTGCCAGCTCACCACCGAATATAAGGATGAACACCGGGGAGCTGTTTTTT,CASSPPNIRMNTGELFF
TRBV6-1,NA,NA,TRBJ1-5,TGTGCCAGTCAAGGGGGGACGGGCAATCAGCCCCAGCATTTT,CASQGGTGNQPQHF
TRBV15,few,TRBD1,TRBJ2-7,TGTGCCACCAGCAGAGAACGGGACAGCATCTACGAGCAGTACTTC,CATSRERDSIYEQYF
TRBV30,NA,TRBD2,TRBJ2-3,TGTGCCTGGAGAGCGGGAGGGAGCACAGATACGCAGTATTTT,CAWRAGGSTDTQYF
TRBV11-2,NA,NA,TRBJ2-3,TGTGCCAGCAGCCCTTTGTGGGGGAGGAGCACAGATACGCAGTATTTT,CASSPLWGRSTDTQYF
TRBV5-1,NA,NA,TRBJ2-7,TGCGCCAGCAGCTCGTTCAGACTATCAGGGGACGAGCAGTACTTC,CASSSFRLSGDEQYF
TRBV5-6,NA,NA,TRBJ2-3,TGTGCCAGCAGCCTGGGAGGTAAGACAGATACGCAGTATTTT,CASSLGGKTDTQYF
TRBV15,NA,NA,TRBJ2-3,TGTGCCACCAGCAGAGATCGACAGGCTAGCACAGATACGCAGTATTTT,CATSRDRQASTDTQYF
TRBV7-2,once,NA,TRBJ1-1,TGTGCCAGCAGCTTGGCAGGGGAGACTGAAGCTTTCTTT,CASSLAGETEAFF
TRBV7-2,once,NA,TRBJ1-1,TGTGCCAGCAGCTTGTACAGAATGAACACTGAAGCTTTCTTT,CASSLYRMNTEAFF
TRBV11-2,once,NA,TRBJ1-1,TGTGCCAGCAGCTTAGACAGGATCGGTGAAGCTTTCTTT,CASSLDRIGEAFF
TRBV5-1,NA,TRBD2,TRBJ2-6,TGCGCCAGCAGTTCTGGACTAGCGACGACTGGGGCCAACGTCCTGACTTTC,CASSSGLATTGANVLTF
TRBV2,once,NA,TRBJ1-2,TGTGCCAGCAGTGAAGGACCAACTTCTATATATGGCTACACCTTC,CASSEGPTSIYGYTF
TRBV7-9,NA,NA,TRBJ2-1,TGTGCCAGCAGCTCAGGGGTTACCTACAATGAGCAGTTCTTC,CASSSGVTYNEQFF
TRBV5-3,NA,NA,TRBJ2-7,TGTGCCAGAAGCTTGGCGGGGCAAACCTACGAGCAGTACTTC,CARSLAGQTYEQYF
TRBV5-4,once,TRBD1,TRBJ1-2,TGTGCCAGCAGCGAACCAGGGGGGAACTATGGCTACACCTTC,CASSEPGGNYGYTF
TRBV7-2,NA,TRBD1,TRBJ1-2,TGTGCCAGCAGCTTAGTCGCCGCGGGACAGGGGAGCTATGGCTACACCTTC,CASSLVAAGQGSYGYTF
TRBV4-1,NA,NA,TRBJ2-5,TGCGCCAGCAGCCAAGATGGACTACAAGCGACCCAGTACTTC,CASSQDGLQATQYF
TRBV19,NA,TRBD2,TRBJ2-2,TGTGCCAGTAGTAACAAGCGGGGGTACGGGGAGCTGTTTTTT,CASSNKRGYGELFF
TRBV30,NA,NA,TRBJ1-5,TGTGCCTGGAGTAAGGACATCAATCAGCCCCAGCATTTT,CAWSKDINQPQHF
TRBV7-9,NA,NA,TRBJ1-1,TGTGCCAGCAGCTTTGGGACCGACACTGAAGCTTTCTTT,CASSFGTDTEAFF
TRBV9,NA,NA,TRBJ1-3,TGTGCCAGCAATTCGGGCCTCTCTGGAAACACCATATATTTT,CASNSGLSGNTIYF
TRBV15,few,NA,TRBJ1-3,TGTGCCACCAGCAGGGAATATGGAAACACCATATATTTT,CATSREYGNTIYF
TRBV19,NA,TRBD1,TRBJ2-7,TGTGCCAGTAGTATAGGTACAGGGGGGAGCTACGAGCAGTACTTC,CASSIGTGGSYEQYF
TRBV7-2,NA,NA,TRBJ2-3,TGTGCCAGCAGCTTCGGAGGATTCACAGATACGCAGTATTTT,CASSFGGFTDTQYF
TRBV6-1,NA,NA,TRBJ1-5,TGTGCCAGCAGTGAGTTATCCCGGGCCTTCAATCAGCCCCAGCATTTT,CASSELSRAFNQPQHF
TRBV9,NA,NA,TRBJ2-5,TGTGCCAGCAGCGTAGGGGCCGGCCAAGAGACCCAGTACTTC,CASSVGAGQETQYF
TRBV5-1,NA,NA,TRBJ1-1,TGCGCCAGCAGCAGTGGCGGAGGTTGGAGCACTGAAGCTTTCTTT,CASSSGGGWSTEAFF
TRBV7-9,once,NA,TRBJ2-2,TGTGCCAGCACCGTTCCGATCGGGGAGCTGTTTTTT,CASTVPIGELFF
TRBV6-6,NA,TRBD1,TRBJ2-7,TGTGCCAGCACTCGGACAGGGAACGAGCAGTACTTC,CASTRTGNEQYF
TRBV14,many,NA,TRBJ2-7,TGTGCCAGCAGCCAGGGCATATTGACAGGAGGAACCTACGAGCAGTACTTC,CASSQGILTGGTYEQYF
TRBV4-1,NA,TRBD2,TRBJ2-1,TGCGCCAGCAGCCGTGTGACTAGCGGGTACAATGAGCAGTTCTTC,CASSRVTSGYNEQFF
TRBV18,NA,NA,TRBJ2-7,TGTGCCAGCTCACCCGGCCAGGGACCCTACGAGCAGTACTTC,CASSPGQGPYEQYF
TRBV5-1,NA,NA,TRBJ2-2,TGCGCCAGCAGCTTCCTGCCTAACCAGGGGTCGAACACCGGGGAGCTGTTTTTT,CASSFLPNQGSNTGELFF
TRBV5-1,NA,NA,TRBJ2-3,TGCGCCAGCAGCTTGGGGGCAGGGATGGGAGCAGATACGCAGTATTTT,CASSLGAGMGADTQYF
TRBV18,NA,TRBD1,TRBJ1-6,TGTGCCAGCTCACCACTGACAGGGGGATATAATTCACCCCTCCACTTT,CASSPLTGGYNSPLHF
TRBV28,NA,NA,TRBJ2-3,TGTGCCAGCAGTTTAGAGAGGCCGGGCACAGATACGCAGTATTTT,CASSLERPGTDTQYF
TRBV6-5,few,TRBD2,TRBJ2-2,TGTGCCAGCAGGCGGGAGGTGGACACCGGGGAGCTGTTTTTT,CASRREVDTGELFF
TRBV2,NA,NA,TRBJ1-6,TGTGCCAGCAGGCCCACAGGGCAGGATAATTCACCCCTCCACTTT,CASRPTGQDNSPLHF
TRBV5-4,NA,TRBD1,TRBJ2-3,TGTGCCAGCACCCAGGGGGCCGGAGATACGCAGTATTTT,CASTQGAGDTQYF